What follows describes a single TCR beta chain. The antigen remains unidentified. The assay was immunoSEQ multiplex PCR, and TCRdb's table has in-frame clones only and misses some. The data show some 77,000 clones, 86% seen once. The data originate from a study of OX40 agonist ivuxolimab in advanced cancers. Study background: Dosing consisted of intravenous ivuxolimab at 0.01 to 10 mg/kg every 2 weeks. Study conclusions and caveats: What antigens the expanded peripheral T cells recognized was never established. In CD8+ T cells, expanded clones were on average more numerous than in CD4+.

The V gene's germline CDR1 is MNHNS and CDR2 SASEGT. The ends lost 8 bases at V and 6 bases at J; junction bases unmatched: 6. The CDR3 runs to 13 residues. This rearrangement joins TRBV6-1 to TRBJ2-7; 11 nucleotides line up with TRBD1. This clonotype originated in an adult with an advanced solid tumor such as melanoma, head and neck, liver or kidney cancer. This specimen was CD4+ or CD8+ T cells sorted from blood, taken in a trial of the OX40 agonist ivuxolimab. In DNA, the CDR3 is TGTGCCAGCGGCCGGGACAGGGGGGGCGAGCAGTACTTC. This sequence encodes CASGRDRGGEQYF.